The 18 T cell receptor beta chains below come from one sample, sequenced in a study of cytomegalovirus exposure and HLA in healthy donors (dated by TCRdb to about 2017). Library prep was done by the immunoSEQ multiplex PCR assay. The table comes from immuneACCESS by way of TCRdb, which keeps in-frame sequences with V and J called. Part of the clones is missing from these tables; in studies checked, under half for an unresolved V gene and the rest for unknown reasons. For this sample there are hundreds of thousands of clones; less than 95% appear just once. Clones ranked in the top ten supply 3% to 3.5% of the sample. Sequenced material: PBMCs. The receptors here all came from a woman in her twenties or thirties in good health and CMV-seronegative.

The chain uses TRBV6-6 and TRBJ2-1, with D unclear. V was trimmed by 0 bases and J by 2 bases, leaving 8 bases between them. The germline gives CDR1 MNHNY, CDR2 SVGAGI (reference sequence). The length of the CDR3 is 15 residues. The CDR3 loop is CASSYSTSTYNEQFF. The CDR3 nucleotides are TGTGCCAGCAGTTACTCGACGAGTACCTACAATGAGCAGTTCTTC.

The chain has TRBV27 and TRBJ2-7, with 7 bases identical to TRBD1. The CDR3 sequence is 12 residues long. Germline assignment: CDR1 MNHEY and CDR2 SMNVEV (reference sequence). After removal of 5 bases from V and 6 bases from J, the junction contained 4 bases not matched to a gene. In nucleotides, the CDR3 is TGTGCCAGCAGTCTGACAGGGTCCGAGCAGTACTTC. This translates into CASSLTGSEQYF.

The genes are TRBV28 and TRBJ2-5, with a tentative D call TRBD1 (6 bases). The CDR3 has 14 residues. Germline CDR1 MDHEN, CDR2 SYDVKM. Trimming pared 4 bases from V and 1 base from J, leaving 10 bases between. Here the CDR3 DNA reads TGTGCCAGCAGTTCGACAGGCCTCCAAGAGACCCAGTACTTC. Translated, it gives CASSSTGLQETQYF.

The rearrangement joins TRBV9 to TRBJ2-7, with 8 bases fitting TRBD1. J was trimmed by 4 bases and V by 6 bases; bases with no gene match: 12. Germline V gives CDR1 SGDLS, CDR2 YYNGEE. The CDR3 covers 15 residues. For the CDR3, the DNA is TGTGCCAGCACCCCAGGGGGCGGGAAGACTTACGAGCAGTACTTC. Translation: CASTPGGGKTYEQYF.

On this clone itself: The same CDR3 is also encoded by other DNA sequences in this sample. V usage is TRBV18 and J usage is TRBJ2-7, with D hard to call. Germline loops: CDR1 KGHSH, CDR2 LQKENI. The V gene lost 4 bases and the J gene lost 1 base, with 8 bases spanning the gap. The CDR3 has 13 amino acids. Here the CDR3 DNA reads TGTGCCAGCTCACTTGACTCGTCCTACGAGCAGTACTTC. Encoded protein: CASSLDSSYEQYF.

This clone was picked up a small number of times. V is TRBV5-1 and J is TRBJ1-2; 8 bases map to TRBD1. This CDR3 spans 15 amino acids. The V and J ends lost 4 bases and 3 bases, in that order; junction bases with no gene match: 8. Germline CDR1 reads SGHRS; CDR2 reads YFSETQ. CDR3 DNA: TGCGCCAGCAGCCTGGGACAGGCCGGCCACTATGGCTACACCTTC. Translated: CASSLGQAGHYGYTF.

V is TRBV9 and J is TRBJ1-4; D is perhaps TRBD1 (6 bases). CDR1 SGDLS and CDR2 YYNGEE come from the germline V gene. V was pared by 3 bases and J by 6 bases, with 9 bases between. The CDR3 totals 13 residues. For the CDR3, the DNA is TGTGCCAGCAGCGCGGGGGGCGATGAAAAACTGTTTTTT. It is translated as CASSAGGDEKLFF. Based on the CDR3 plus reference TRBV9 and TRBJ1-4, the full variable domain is DSGVTQTPKHLITATGQRVTLRCSPRSGDLSVYWYQQSLDQGLQFLIQYYNGEERAKGNILERFSAQQFPDLHSELNLSSLELGDSALYFCASSAGGDEKLFFGSGTQLSVL.

CDR3 in DNA: TGTGCCAGCAGCTTGGGGACTAGCGGGTTTAATGAGCAGTTCTTC. Amino acids: CASSLGTSGFNEQFF. The V gene is TRBV7-7, the J gene TRBJ2-1, with 12 bases fitting TRBD2. The CDR3 sequence is 15 residues long. V trimming: 3 bases; J trimming: 7 bases; junction bases outside the gene matches: 4. Germline V CDR1 and CDR2: SSHAT, FNYEAQ (reference sequence).

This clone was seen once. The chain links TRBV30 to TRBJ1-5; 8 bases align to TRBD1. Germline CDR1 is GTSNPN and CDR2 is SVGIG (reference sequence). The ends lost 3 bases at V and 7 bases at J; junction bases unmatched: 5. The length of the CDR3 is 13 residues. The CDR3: CAWRGQAAQPQHF. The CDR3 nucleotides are TGTGCCTGGAGGGGACAGGCAGCCCAGCCCCAGCATTTT.

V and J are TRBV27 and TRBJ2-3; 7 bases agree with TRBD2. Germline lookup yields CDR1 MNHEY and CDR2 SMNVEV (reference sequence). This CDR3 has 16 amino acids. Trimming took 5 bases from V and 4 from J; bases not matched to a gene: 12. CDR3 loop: CASSEWGGSGADTQYF. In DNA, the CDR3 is TGTGCCAGCAGTGAGTGGGGCGGGAGTGGTGCAGATACGCAGTATTTT.

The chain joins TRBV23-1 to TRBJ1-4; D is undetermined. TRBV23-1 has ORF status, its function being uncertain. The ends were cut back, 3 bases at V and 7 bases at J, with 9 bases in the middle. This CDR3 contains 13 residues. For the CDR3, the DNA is TGCGCCAGCAGTCACCAATTTGGTGAAAAACTGTTTTTT. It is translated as CASSHQFGEKLFF.

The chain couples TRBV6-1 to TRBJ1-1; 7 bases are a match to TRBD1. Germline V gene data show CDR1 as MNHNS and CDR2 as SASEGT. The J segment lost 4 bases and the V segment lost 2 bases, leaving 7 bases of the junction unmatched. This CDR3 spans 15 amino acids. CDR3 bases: TGTGCCAGCAGTGAATACACAGGGGCTCTCACTGAAGCTTTCTTT. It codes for CASSEYTGALTEAFF.

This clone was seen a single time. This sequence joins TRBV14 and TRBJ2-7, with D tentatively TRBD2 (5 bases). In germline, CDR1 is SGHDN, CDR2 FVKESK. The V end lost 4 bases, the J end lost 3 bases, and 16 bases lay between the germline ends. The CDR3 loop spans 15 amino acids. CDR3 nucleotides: TGTGCCAGCAGCCGCGAGGGCCTCCAAAACTACGAGCAGTACTTC. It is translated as CASSREGLQNYEQYF.

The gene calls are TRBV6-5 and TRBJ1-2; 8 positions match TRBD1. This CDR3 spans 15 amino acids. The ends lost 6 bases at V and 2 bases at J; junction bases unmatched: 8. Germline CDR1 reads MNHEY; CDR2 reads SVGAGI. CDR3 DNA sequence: TGTGCCAGCAGAAAGGACAGGGAGAGCAACTATGGCTACACCTTC. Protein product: CASRKDRESNYGYTF.

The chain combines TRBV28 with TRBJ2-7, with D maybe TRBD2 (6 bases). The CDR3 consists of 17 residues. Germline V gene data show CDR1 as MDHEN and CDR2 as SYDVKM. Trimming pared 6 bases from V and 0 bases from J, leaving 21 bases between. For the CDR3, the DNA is TGTGCCAGCAGCTCCCACGGGTTAGCGGAACGCTCCTACGAGCAGTACTTC. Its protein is CASSSHGLAERSYEQYF.

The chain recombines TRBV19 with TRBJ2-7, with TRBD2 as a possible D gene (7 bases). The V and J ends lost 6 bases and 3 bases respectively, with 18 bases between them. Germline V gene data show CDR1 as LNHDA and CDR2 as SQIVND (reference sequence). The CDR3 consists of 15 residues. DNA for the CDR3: TGTGCCAGTAGCCCTACCGGGGGAGGGGGCTACGAGCAGTACTTC. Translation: CASSPTGGGGYEQYF.

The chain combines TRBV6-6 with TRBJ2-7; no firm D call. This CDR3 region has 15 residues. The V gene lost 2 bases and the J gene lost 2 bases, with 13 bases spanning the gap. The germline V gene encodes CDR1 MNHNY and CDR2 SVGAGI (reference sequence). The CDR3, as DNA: TGTGCCAGCAGTTACCAGTCCGGGCCACCCTACGAGCAGTACTTC. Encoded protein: CASSYQSGPPYEQYF.

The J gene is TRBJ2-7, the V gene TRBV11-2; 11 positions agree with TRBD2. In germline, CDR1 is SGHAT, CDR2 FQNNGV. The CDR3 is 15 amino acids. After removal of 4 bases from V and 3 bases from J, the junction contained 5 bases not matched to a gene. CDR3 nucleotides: TGTGCCAGCAGCTACGGACTAGCGGGTAACTACGAGCAGTACTTC. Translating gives CASSYGLAGNYEQYF.